The sequence of this TCR beta chain was determined in a study of blood T cell repertoires in COVID-19. Study summary: The study drew acute and convalescent COVID-19 samples from the United States, Italy and Spain. In each case, the material was cDNA or gDNA derived from T cells, B-cell-depleted T cells, or PBMCs.

Per the study methods: Researchers report that nucleated cell counts were estimated from reference gene primer amplification. Here immunoSEQ multiplex PCR was the method, and the copy in TCRdb shows in-frame clones only, minus some. V and J calls and clone size come straight from that table; D and trimming were deduced from the DNA. The sample holds under 80,000 clones; 65% to 90% are singletons and the top ten take about 43%. This receptor was identified in a man older than 75 with acute or convalescent COVID-19. The sequenced sample consisted of peripheral blood.

CDR3 amino acids: CASSGGAVYNEQFF. Here the CDR3 DNA reads TGTGCCAGCAGCGGCGGGGCCGTATACAATGAGCAGTTCTTC. The chain joins TRBV5-6 to TRBJ2-1, with TRBD2 as a possible D gene (6 bases). V lost 4 bases, J lost 4 bases, and 12 bases lay in between. Germline values: CDR1 SGHDT, CDR2 YYEEEE. CDR3 size: 14 residues.